What follows are 11 T cell receptor beta chains derived from one specimen sequenced in a study of immune evolution from preneoplasia to lung adenocarcinoma. Clones were read by immunoSEQ multiplex PCR, and TCRdb kept only the in-frame ones, dropping some. The sample lists around 5,400 clones, approximately 71% occurring once. Sequenced input: FFPE adjacent normal lung tissue. All receptors derive from an older person with lung adenocarcinoma.

In this sample, this clone turned up a few times. The chain uses TRBV29-1 and TRBJ2-1; D is uncertain. The germline CDR1 and CDR2 sequences are SQVTM and ANQGSEA. V dropped 4 bases and J dropped 6 bases, with 13 bases sitting between them. The CDR3 covers 13 residues. The CDR3 sequence is CSVVGTVVNEQFF. The DNA for the CDR3 is TGCAGCGTTGTCGGAACTGTGGTCAATGAGCAGTTCTTC.

This clone occurred a few times. This sequence joins TRBV11-3 and TRBJ1-1; a weak D match, TRBD1 (6 bases). This CDR3 is 15 amino acids long. CDR1 and CDR2 (germline): SGHNT, YENEEA. Trimming cost V 5 bases and J 1 base, with 14 bases left between them. The CDR3 DNA is TGTGCCAGCAGCCCCCACAGGGTAGGGAACACTGAAGCTTTCTTT. This sequence encodes CASSPHRVGNTEAFF. The whole variable domain, filled in from reference TRBV11-3 and TRBJ1-1, reads EAGVVQSPRYKIIEKKQPVAFWCNPISGHNTLYWYLQNLGQGPELLIRYENEEAVDDSQLPKDRFSAERLKGVDSTLKIQPAELGDSAVYLCASSPHRVGNTEAFFGQGTRLTVV.

V is TRBV28 and J is TRBJ2-2; TRBD1 matches at 9 bases. This CDR3 spans 17 amino acids. Germline CDR1 reads MDHEN; CDR2 reads SYDVKM. V was clipped by 3 bases and J by 5 bases; unmatched bases: 10. The CDR3 here is CASSFLIQGARTGELFF. The CDR3 DNA follows: TGTGCCAGCAGTTTTTTGATACAGGGGGCGCGGACCGGGGAGCTGTTTTTT.

The V and J genes are TRBV29-1 and TRBJ1-2; D not certain. V was trimmed by 1 base and J by 6 bases, leaving 9 bases between them. Germline values: CDR1 SQVTM, CDR2 ANQGSEA. The length of the CDR3 is 12 residues. CDR3: CSVEVMGDGYTF. DNA for the CDR3: TGCAGCGTTGAAGTTATGGGCGATGGCTACACCTTC.

J is TRBJ2-3 and V is TRBV28; D is possibly TRBD2 (6 bases). The CDR3 is 15 amino acids. Germline CDR1 is MDHEN and CDR2 is SYDVKM. V was shortened by 4 bases and J by 2 bases, with 13 bases between the two germline ends. The CDR3 reads CASSWLSGSTDTQYF. Written as DNA, the CDR3 is TGTGCCAGCAGTTGGCTTAGCGGTTCCACAGATACGCAGTATTTT.

This clone was seen only once. The chain uses TRBV11-3 and TRBJ2-7; D uncertain. The CDR3 covers 16 residues. V lost 1 base and J 0 bases, leaving 13 bases between the germline ends. Germline V gives CDR1 SGHNT, CDR2 YENEEA. CDR3 nucleotides: TGTGCCAGCAGCTTAGCGGCAGGCTATACCTCCTACGAGCAGTACTTC. It encodes CASSLAAGYTSYEQYF.

The rearrangement joins TRBV2 to TRBJ2-5; TRBD1 or TRBD2 may be the D gene (5 bases each). This CDR3 is 15 amino acids long. Germline assignment: CDR1 SNHLY and CDR2 FYNNEI. V lost 8 bases and J 5 bases, leaving 21 bases between the germline ends. As DNA, the CDR3 is TGTGCCAGCGATCGGGACGGCCAACCGGGGGAGACCCAGTACTTC. This encodes CASDRDGQPGETQYF.

This chain uses TRBV4-2 with TRBJ2-7, with 9 positions matching TRBD2. Germline V gene sequence: CDR1 LGHNA, CDR2 YNFKEQ. J lost 0 bases, V lost 4 bases, and 16 bases had no gene match. The CDR3 is made up of 19 amino acids. The CDR3 DNA reads TGTGCCAGCAGCCTGGACAAGGGAGCGGGAGGCCTAAGCTCCTACGAGCAGTACTTC. It specifies CASSLDKGAGGLSSYEQYF.

This chain uses TRBV5-1 with TRBJ1-2; tentative D call: TRBD1 (6 bases). The CDR3 contains 13 residues. The V and J ends lost 6 bases and 5 bases respectively, with 14 bases between them. Per the germline V gene, CDR1 is SGHRS and CDR2 is YFSETQ. The CDR3 DNA reads as TGCGCCAGCACCATCACAGGGACGTATGGCTACACCTTC. This codes for CASTITGTYGYTF.

The chain joins TRBV9 to TRBJ2-5; 8 bases are a match to TRBD1. Germline assignment: CDR1 SGDLS and CDR2 YYNGEE. The CDR3 runs 15 residues. With 2 bases clipped from V and 4 bases from J, the junction kept 7 bases outside the gene matches. The CDR3 spells CASSVQGAGGETQYF. DNA of the CDR3: TGTGCCAGCAGCGTCCAGGGGGCTGGAGGAGAGACCCAGTACTTC.

The V call is TRBV5-6, the J call TRBJ1-4; D is unresolved. This CDR3 is built from 14 residues. V lost 0 bases, J lost 6 bases, and 9 bases lay in between. Germline values: CDR1 SGHDT, CDR2 YYEEEE. The CDR3 reads CASSLEREYEKLFF. The CDR3 nucleotides are TGTGCCAGCAGCTTGGAACGGGAGTATGAAAAACTGTTTTTT.